What follows are 7 T cell receptor beta chains derived from one specimen sequenced in a study of T cells in Graves' hyperthyroidism and ophthalmopathy (dated by TCRdb to between 2018 and 2021). Receptors were amplified or captured by multiplex PCR. For sequencing, an Illumina HiSeq 2000 was employed. The TCR beta CDR3 regions were amplified from the RNA transcripts. A first-round RT-PCR of the TCR CDR3 used the HTBI primer set with the Qiagen OneStep RT-PCR kit. TCRdb trimmed the raw reads at Q25, called clones with MiXCR and kept productive beta chains. Each record represents a unique CDR3 protein, reported with the most common genes and DNA among its rows. The sample records some 400,000 distinct CDR3 sequences, about 20% of which are singletons. The top ten clones comprise 3% to 4.5% of the sample. Material: blood. The source is a woman aged 18-29 years with Graves' hyperthyroidism.

This clonotype was seen repeatedly, ten times or more. The gene calls are TRBV6-5 and TRBJ1-2, with 8 bases that match TRBD1. The V segment lost 2 bases and the J segment 7 bases; nucleotides outside the gene matches: 6. The CDR3 covers 14 residues. Germline V gene lookup returns CDR1 MNHEY and CDR2 SVGAGI. The CDR3 DNA follows: TGTGCCAGCAGTTACGTGGGGACAGGCTCTGGCTACACCTTC. Protein: CASSYVGTGSGYTF.

This chain links TRBV24-1 with TRBJ2-3, with TRBD2 identical over 11 bases. V was pared by 2 bases and J by 8 bases, with 8 bases of the junction left unmatched. Germline CDR1 is KGHDR and CDR2 is SFDVKD. The CDR3 runs 16 residues. DNA for the CDR3: TGTGCCACCAGTGATTCGATAGCGGGGGGGGGAGGTACGCAGTATTTT. It encodes CATSDSIAGGGGTQYF.

This clonotype was counted many times. This rearrangement joins TRBV7-9 to TRBJ1-2; 10 bases are shared with TRBD1. Germline lookup yields CDR1 SEHNR and CDR2 FQNEAQ (reference sequence). CDR3 length: 15 residues. V lost 2 bases, J lost 4 bases, and 4 bases stayed unmatched. The CDR3 is CASSLSWTGGYGYTF. The CDR3 DNA reads as TGTGCCAGCAGCTTATCTTGGACAGGGGGCTATGGCTACACCTTC. Supplemented by reference TRBV7-9 and TRBJ1-2, the full variable domain reads DTGVSQNPRHKITKRGQNVTFRCDPISEHNRLYWYRQTLGQGPEFLTYFQNEAQLEKSRLLSDRFSAERPKGSFSTLEIQRTEQGDSAMYLCASSLSWTGGYGYTFGSGTRLTVV.

This clonotype was seen many times. The gene calls are TRBV6-5 and TRBJ1-1; D is unclear. V lost 2 bases, J lost 8 bases, and 15 bases lay in between. Germline values: CDR1 MNHEY, CDR2 SVGAGI. The CDR3 totals 14 residues. The chain's CDR3 is CASSYTPPPSEAFF. The DNA for the CDR3 is TGTGCCAGCAGTTACACCCCTCCCCCATCCGAAGCTTTCTTT.

This clonotype was picked up many times. The V call is TRBV28, the J call TRBJ2-3; D gene unclear. The V end lost 0 bases, the J end lost 0 bases, and 7 bases lay between the germline ends. Germline V gene data show CDR1 as MDHEN and CDR2 as SYDVKM. CDR3 length: 15 residues. The CDR3 reads CASSLWFTSTDTQYF. The CDR3 nucleotides read TGTGCCAGCAGTTTATGGTTCACTAGCACAGATACGCAGTATTTT.

The rearrangement joins TRBV13 to TRBJ2-5; D remains ambiguous. The germline V gene encodes CDR1 PRHDT and CDR2 FYEKMQ (reference sequence). The CDR3 is 14 residues long. Trimming removed 3 bases at V and 4 bases at J, with 12 bases between. CDR3 bases: TGTGCCAGCAGCTTCCGGGTGGGCCGAGAGACCCAGTACTTC. It specifies CASSFRVGRETQYF.

The V and J genes are TRBV12-3 or TRBV12-4 and TRBJ1-1, with no clear D. The CDR3 has 13 amino acids. V was trimmed by 5 bases and J by 5 bases, leaving 12 bases between them. As DNA, the CDR3 is TGTGCCAGCAGTCCGACCGAGGGAACTGAAGCTTTCTTT. This translates into CASSPTEGTEAFF.